This T cell receptor beta chain was retrieved from a study of human T cells and chemical hapten exposure. Turning to the study itself: The patients, most of them female, presented with alopecia areata, totalis or universalis. Slight volume differences across pooled libraries mainly accounted for varying per-sample TCR yields.

General study results and limits: Sensitizing to DPC left TCRs with a frequency above 1 in 1000 unaltered.

TCRdb reprocessed the RACE reads with MiXCR, giving one entry per CDR3 protein. The repertoire has about 300,000 distinct CDR3 sequences, roughly 6% of them found once; the top ten carry around 8.6%. Time point indicated: pre-sensitization, week 0. Treatment reported: therapeutic diphenylcyclopropenone sensitization with weekly scalp DPC. Only a few counts were recorded for this clonotype. Its antigen is still unknown. V lost 10 bases to trimming and J lost 3 bases, with 12 bases between them. This CDR3 contains 12 residues. Germline V gene data show CDR1 as MNHEY and CDR2 as SMNVEV (reference sequence).

The source is a woman aged 18-35 years with alopecia areata. Some clones in this sample may be carry-over from other donors' samples. The sequencing here drew on whole blood, taken in connection with sensitization to the hapten diphenylcyclopropenone (DPC). V is TRBV27 and J is TRBJ1-2; D not certain. The CDR3 loop reads CATRRADYGYTF. DNA for the CDR3: TGTGCCACCAGACGGGCGGACTATGGCTACACCTTC.